This TCR beta chain was recorded in a study of read filtering for tumor transcriptome and immune sequencing. For the study at large: The cohort had about 16 men and roughly 13 women aged roughly 40 to 90, mean about 72 years.

This clonotype was counted at least ten times. Antigen: not known. The library was built from about 370 ng RNA with molecular barcoded adaptors for alpha/delta and beta/gamma chains. TCRdb processed the reads anew with MiXCR; each CDR3 protein has one entry. The sample holds 15,000 to 20,000 distinct CDR3 sequences, about 20% seen once. Broader study findings: IR-seq captured clonotypes deeper and more reliably than RNA-seq. In IR-seq, single-read clonotypes were about 80% of clonotypes but 3.5% to 4% of reads.

The CDR3 has 16 amino acids. Germline CDR1 MGHRA, CDR2 YSYEKL. With 1 base removed from V and 5 bases from J, the gap between germline ends came to 17 bases. At the time of active disease, bone marrow was collected from every patient. The genes are TRBV4-1 and TRBJ1-1, with no clear D. This sequence was found in a donor aged 40 or over with multiple myeloma. The sequenced sample consisted of a population of CD138-negative cells sorted from bone marrow. DNA of the CDR3: TGCGCCAGCAGCCAAGGTCGGCAGGCGGGATGGACTGAAGCTTTCTTT. It is translated as CASSQGRQAGWTEAFF.